Presented here are 18 T cell receptor beta chains from one specimen sequenced in a study of blood T cell repertoires in COVID-19. The data were produced by immunoSEQ multiplex PCR, yet TCRdb's version contains in-frame clones alone and is incomplete. This sample has 110,000 to 150,000 clones; approximately 85% occur once, and the top ten carry less than 3%. The sample was peripheral blood. Every receptor here comes from a man aged 50-59 years with acute or convalescent COVID-19.

The V call is TRBV28, the J call TRBJ2-5, with TRBD1 identical over 9 bases. The CDR3 runs to 14 residues. Germline CDR1 is MDHEN and CDR2 is SYDVKM. Trimming took 5 bases from V and 4 from J; bases not matched to a gene: 5. CDR3 coding DNA: TGTGCCAGCAGTCCCACAGGGGGCGCAGAGACCCAGTACTTC. Translation: CASSPTGGAETQYF.

The rearrangement links TRBV6-5 to TRBJ1-3, with a tentative D call TRBD1 (5 bases). With 6 bases removed from V and 2 bases from J, the gap between germline ends came to 14 bases. CDR1 and CDR2 (germline): MNHEY, SVGAGI. There are 15 residues in the CDR3. The CDR3 sequence: CASRSAGGAGNTIYF. As DNA, the CDR3 is TGTGCCAGCAGATCCGCCGGGGGGGCTGGAAACACCATATATTTT.

Concerning this clone: Other DNA sequences in the same sample also yield this CDR3. This chain connects TRBV9 to TRBJ1-2; D is undetermined. The germline V gene encodes CDR1 SGDLS and CDR2 YYNGEE. Trimming pared 0 bases from V and 4 bases from J, leaving 4 bases between. There are 12 residues in the CDR3. The CDR3 DNA reads TGTGCCAGCAGCGTAGTCTCCTATGGCTACACCTTC. It yields the protein CASSVVSYGYTF.

This sequence joins TRBV9 and TRBJ1-6; 9 positions match TRBD1. In germline, CDR1 is SGDLS, CDR2 YYNGEE. V trimming: 4 bases; J trimming: 3 bases; junction bases outside the gene matches: 5. The CDR3 totals 16 residues. In nucleotides, the CDR3 is TGTGCCAGCAGCACAAGGGACAGGGTCTATAATTCACCCCTCCACTTT. Protein product: CASSTRDRVYNSPLHF.

The chain joins TRBV5-1 to TRBJ2-1; 14 bases are a match to TRBD2. Germline V gene data show CDR1 as SGHRS and CDR2 as YFSETQ. This CDR3 region has 17 residues. The V gene end was trimmed by 5 bases and the J gene end by 1 base; junction bases not matched to a gene: 5. The CDR3 region is CASRGLAGVLSYNEQFF. The CDR3, as DNA: TGCGCCAGCAGGGGACTAGCGGGAGTTTTGTCCTACAATGAGCAGTTCTTC.

This clone was detected only once. The chain recombines TRBV19 with TRBJ2-1; TRBD2 aligns across 11 bases. CDR3 length: 15 amino acids. The germline CDR1 and CDR2 sequences are LNHDA and SQIVND (reference sequence). The CDR3 sequence: CVAPSSGRWRNEQFF. CDR3 nucleotide sequence: TGTGTGGCCCCCTCTAGCGGGAGGTGGAGGAATGAGCAGTTCTTC.

The chain employs TRBV19 and TRBJ2-7; 9 positions agree with TRBD1. The V and J ends lost 5 bases and 6 bases, in that order; junction bases with no gene match: 8. This CDR3 is built from 14 residues. Germline CDR1 is LNHDA and CDR2 is SQIVND (reference sequence). The CDR3 nucleotides read TGTGCCAGTAGTCCCGGGACAGGGTTGGGCGAGCAGTACTTC. As protein: CASSPGTGLGEQYF.

This chain connects TRBV6-2 or TRBV6-3 to TRBJ2-1, with a possible D match to TRBD1 (6 bases). The V gene lost 4 bases and the J gene lost 7 bases, with 23 bases spanning the gap. Germline loops: CDR1 MNHEY, CDR2 SVGEGT. The CDR3 has 17 residues. CDR3 loop: CASSSRTLIRGMNEQFF. CDR3 bases: TGTGCCAGCAGTTCTCGGACTTTGATTAGGGGGATGAATGAGCAGTTCTTC.

V usage is TRBV6-2 or TRBV6-3 and J usage is TRBJ1-5, with D perhaps matching TRBD1 (5 bases). This CDR3 has 17 residues. V dropped 5 bases and J dropped 6 bases, with 23 bases sitting between them. Germline V lookup: CDR1 MNHEY, CDR2 SVGEGT. The DNA of the CDR3 is TGTGCCAGCAGTGCCCGGGGGGGGGAGAACGCTCGTCAGCCCCAGCATTTT. Translation gives CASSARGGENARQPQHF.

The V call is TRBV30, the J call TRBJ1-5; tentatively, D is TRBD1 (6 bases). Germline CDR1 GTSNPN, CDR2 SVGIG (reference sequence). The CDR3 loop spans 13 amino acids. V shed 0 bases and J shed 7 bases, with 10 bases lying between them. The DNA for the CDR3 is TGTGCCTGGAGTGTAAGGGGGACCCAGCCCCAGCATTTT. Protein product: CAWSVRGTQPQHF.

This chain joins TRBV5-6 and TRBJ1-2; D might be TRBD1 (5 bases). The ends were cut back, 6 bases at V and 4 bases at J, with 13 bases in the middle. The germline V gene encodes CDR1 SGHDT and CDR2 YYEEEE. This CDR3 is built from 13 residues. In DNA, the CDR3 is TGTGCCAGCACCGCGGGGGACGGCTATGGCTACACCTTC. Its translation: CASTAGDGYGYTF.

V usage is TRBV3-1 (or the pseudogene TRBV3-2) and J usage is TRBJ1-2; no clear D gene. CDR3 size: 18 residues. Germline lookup yields CDR1 LGHDT and CDR2 YNNKEL (reference sequence). V shed 0 bases and J shed 4 bases, with 21 bases lying between them. The CDR3 nucleotides read TGTGCCAGCAGCCAAGATAGTGTGAGCAGGACTCGGGGCTATGGCTACACCTTC. Amino acid sequence: CASSQDSVSRTRGYGYTF.

J is TRBJ2-7 and V is TRBV5-1; 10 positions match TRBD2. Trimming cost V 0 bases and J 4 bases; bases outside gene matches: 4. CDR1 and CDR2 (germline): SGHRS, YFSETQ. The CDR3 is 15 amino acids. CDR3 in amino acids: CASSLGGLAVYEQYF. The CDR3 DNA reads as TGCGCCAGCAGCTTGGGCGGACTAGCGGTTTACGAGCAGTACTTC.

This clone appeared once. V gene TRBV7-2 combines with J gene TRBJ2-7, with TRBD2 matching 11 bases. CDR1 is SGHTA and CDR2 is FQGNSA in the germline V gene. After removal of 6 bases from V and 3 bases from J, the junction contained 7 bases not matched to a gene. The CDR3 has 15 residues. The CDR3 loop reads CASSLTSGSYYEQYF. CDR3 nucleotides: TGTGCCAGCAGTTTAACTAGCGGGAGTTACTACGAGCAGTACTTC.

Of note for this clone: Relative to the germline gene, one junction end is altered; a read error may explain this. This chain links TRBV28 with TRBJ1-3, with 7 nucleotides matching TRBD1. The CDR3 is 15 amino acids. CDR1 is MDHEN, CDR2 SYDVKM, per germline. The DNA of the CDR3 is TGTGCCGGCAGTCCCGGGACAGCCTCTGGAAACACCATATATTTT. Protein product: CAGSPGTASGNTIYF.

For the CDR3, the DNA is TGTGCCAGCAGTTCACTGACAAGCACCATATATTTT. Encoded protein: CASSSLTSTIYF. The chain links TRBV2 to TRBJ1-3; D is unresolved. CDR3 length: 12 residues. Germline CDR1 is SNHLY and CDR2 is FYNNEI. V dropped 5 bases and J dropped 9 bases, with 11 bases sitting between them.

The chain joins TRBV6-5 to TRBJ1-2; TRBD1 agrees at 7 bases. The germline V gene encodes CDR1 MNHEY and CDR2 SVGAGI. The CDR3 has 12 residues. Trimming removed 6 bases from V and 8 bases from J; junction bases left unmatched: 6. CDR3 nucleotide sequence: TGTGCCAGCAGCGTCAGGGGGACAGGCTACACCTTC. This gives the protein CASSVRGTGYTF.

This rearrangement joins TRBV2 to TRBJ1-5; 10 nucleotides agree with TRBD1. Germline trimming cut 6 bases from V and 7 bases from J; bases unmatched to any gene: 9. The CDR3 sequence is 15 residues long. From germline, CDR1 is SNHLY and CDR2 FYNNEI. The CDR3 nucleotides are TGTGCCAGCAGCCCCGGACAGGGGGAGAACCAGCCCCAGCATTTT. Its translation is CASSPGQGENQPQHF.